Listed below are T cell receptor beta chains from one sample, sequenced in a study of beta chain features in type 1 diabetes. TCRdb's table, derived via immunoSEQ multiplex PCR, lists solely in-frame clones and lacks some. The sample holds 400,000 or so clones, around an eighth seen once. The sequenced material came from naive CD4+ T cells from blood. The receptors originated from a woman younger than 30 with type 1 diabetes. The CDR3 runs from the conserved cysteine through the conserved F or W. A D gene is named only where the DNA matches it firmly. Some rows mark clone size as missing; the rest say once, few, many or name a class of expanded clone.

CASSVARGGYTF TGTGCCAGCAGCGTAGCCAGGGGGGGCTACACCTTC TRBJ1-2 TRBD1 TRBV9 NA
CASSVDPQGPYEQYF TGTGCCAGCAGCGTAGACCCCCAGGGGCCCTACGAGCAGTACTTC TRBJ2-7 NA TRBV9 NA
CASSREGQAADTQYF TGTGCCAGCTCACGGGAGGGCCAGGCCGCAGATACGCAGTATTTT TRBJ2-3 TRBD2 TRBV18 NA
CASSERTQYGYTF TGTGCCAGCAGTGAACGGACACAGTATGGCTACACCTTC TRBJ1-2 NA TRBV6-1 NA
CASSSDRVGYGYTF TGTGCCAGCAGCTCGGACAGGGTGGGGTATGGCTACACCTTC TRBJ1-2 TRBD1 TRBV7-8 few
CASSPPSGTGELFF TGTGCCAGCTCACCACCTTCGGGCACCGGGGAGCTGTTTTTT TRBJ2-2 NA TRBV18 NA
CASSSGLAGVWTGELFF TGTGCCAGCAGCTCCGGACTAGCGGGAGTATGGACCGGGGAGCTGTTTTTT TRBJ2-2 TRBD2 TRBV7-2 NA
CASFSPAGSGANVLTF TGTGCCAGCTTCTCCCCCGCAGGGTCTGGGGCCAACGTCCTGACTTTC TRBJ2-6 NA TRBV28 few
CASSLEPSGGPDEQYF TGCGCCAGCAGCTTGGAGCCTAGCGGGGGGCCCGACGAGCAGTACTTC TRBJ2-7 TRBD2 TRBV5-1 NA
CSVEGVETQYF TGCAGCGTTGAAGGCGTAGAGACCCAGTACTTC TRBJ2-5 NA TRBV29-1 few
CAISETSDYGYTF TGTGCCATCAGTGAGACCTCGGACTATGGCTACACCTTC TRBJ1-2 NA TRBV10-3 NA
CASSQGTSGRYEQYF TGTGCCAGCAGCCAAGGGACTAGCGGGAGATACGAGCAGTACTTC TRBJ2-7 TRBD2 TRBV4-2 few
CASSLTGTNYGYTF TGTGCCAGCAGCTTGACAGGGACTAACTATGGCTACACCTTC TRBJ1-2 TRBD1 TRBV27 NA
CASSLGGVVGTEAFF TGTGCCAGCAGCTTAGGCGGGGTCGTGGGCACTGAAGCTTTCTTT TRBJ1-1 NA TRBV7-9 NA
CASSPGLARTYEQYF TGCGCCAGCAGCCCGGGACTAGCAAGAACCTACGAGCAGTACTTC TRBJ2-7 TRBD2 TRBV4-1 few
CASSPLRGQELFF TGTGCCAGCAGCCCCCTCCGGGGACAGGAACTGTTTTTT TRBJ1-4 TRBD1 TRBV11-3 few
CATSPYAQATWDRVQPQHF TGTGCCACCAGCCCCTACGCCCAAGCTACGTGGGACAGGGTTCAGCCCCAGCATTTT TRBJ1-5 TRBD1 TRBV15 few
CASRSGGGEQYF TGTGCCAGCAGGAGTGGAGGAGGCGAGCAGTACTTC TRBJ2-7 NA TRBV2 few
CASSPSTRWNEQFF TGTGCCAGCAGCCCCTCTACGAGGTGGAATGAGCAGTTCTTC TRBJ2-1 NA TRBV9 NA
CASSLASHEQYF TGTGCCAGCAGCTTAGCCTCCCACGAGCAGTACTTC TRBJ2-7 NA TRBV7-2 NA
CASSLGSSGGFGDTQYF TGTGCCAGCAGCTTAGGGAGTAGCGGAGGATTCGGAGATACGCAGTATTTT TRBJ2-3 NA TRBV13 NA
CASSSGTRTYEQYF TGTGCCAGCAGCTCAGGGACTAGAACCTACGAGCAGTACTTC TRBJ2-7 TRBD2 TRBV5-4 few
CASSLAGPSTDTQYF TGTGCCAGCAGCTTAGCGGGCCCGAGCACAGATACGCAGTATTTT TRBJ2-3 NA TRBV7-2 once
CASSERGGGFSDTQYF TGCGCCAGCAGCGAGCGGGGGGGCGGTTTCTCAGATACGCAGTATTTT TRBJ2-3 TRBD2 TRBV5-1 NA
CASSVGLAGALSTDTQYF TGTGCCAGCAGCGTAGGACTAGCGGGGGCCCTAAGCACAGATACGCAGTATTTT TRBJ2-3 TRBD2 TRBV9 NA
CATPTSGHNEQFF TGTGCCACCCCCACTAGCGGACACAATGAGCAGTTCTTC TRBJ2-1 TRBD2 TRBV19 few
CASSERTSGANEQFF TGTGCCAGCAGTGAGAGGACTAGCGGGGCCAATGAGCAGTTCTTC TRBJ2-1 TRBD2 TRBV2 few
CASSFEQGALGYTF TGCGCCAGCAGCTTCGAACAGGGGGCGCTTGGCTACACCTTC TRBJ1-2 TRBD1 TRBV5-1 NA
CASSRQGTEQYF TGTGCCAGTAGCCGACAGGGTACCGAGCAGTACTTC TRBJ2-7 TRBD1 TRBV19 few